This T cell receptor (beta chain) is from a study of blood T cell repertoires in COVID-19. Study background: Sites across the United States, Italy and Spain contributed samples from acute and convalescent COVID-19. Sample material is recorded as cDNA or gDNA derived from T cells, B-cell-depleted T cells, or PBMCs.

The CDR3 loop spans 14 amino acids. Per the germline V gene, CDR1 is KGHDR and CDR2 is SFDVKD. J was trimmed by 10 bases and V by 9 bases; bases with no gene match: 8. Original processing notes: Using reference gene primer amplification, nucleated cell counts were estimated. Libraries were prepared by immunoSEQ multiplex PCR; TCRdb keeps only in-frame clonotypes and omits some of them. The V and J calls and clone size are taken from that table; D and trimming were inferred from the DNA. There are some 64,000 clones in the sample; just under 80% occur only once, and 6.3% lies in the top ten. The receptor's source is a woman aged 55-69 years with acute or convalescent COVID-19. Sequenced material: peripheral blood. The V and J genes are TRBV24-1 and TRBJ2-1, with TRBD2 matching 13 bases. CDR3 nucleotides: TGTGCCACCGCGAGGGGACTAGCGGGGCCCGAGCAGTTCTTC. Its translation is CATARGLAGPEQFF.